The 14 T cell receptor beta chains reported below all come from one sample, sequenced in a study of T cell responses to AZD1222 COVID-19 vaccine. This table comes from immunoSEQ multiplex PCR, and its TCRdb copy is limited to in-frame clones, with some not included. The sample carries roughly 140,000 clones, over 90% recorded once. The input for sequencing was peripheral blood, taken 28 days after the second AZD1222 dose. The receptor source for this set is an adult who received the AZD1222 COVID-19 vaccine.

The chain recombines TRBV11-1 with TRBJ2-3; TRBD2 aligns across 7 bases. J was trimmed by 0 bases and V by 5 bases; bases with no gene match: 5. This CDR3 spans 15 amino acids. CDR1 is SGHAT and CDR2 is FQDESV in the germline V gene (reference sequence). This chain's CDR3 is CASSTQRGSTDTQYF. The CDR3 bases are TGTGCCAGCAGCACCCAGCGGGGAAGCACAGATACGCAGTATTTT.

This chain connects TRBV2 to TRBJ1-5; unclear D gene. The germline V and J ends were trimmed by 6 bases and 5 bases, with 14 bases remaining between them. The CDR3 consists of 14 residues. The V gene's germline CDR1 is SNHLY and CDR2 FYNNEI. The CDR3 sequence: CASSPTGPHQPQHF. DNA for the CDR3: TGTGCCAGCAGCCCCACCGGGCCCCATCAGCCCCAGCATTTT.

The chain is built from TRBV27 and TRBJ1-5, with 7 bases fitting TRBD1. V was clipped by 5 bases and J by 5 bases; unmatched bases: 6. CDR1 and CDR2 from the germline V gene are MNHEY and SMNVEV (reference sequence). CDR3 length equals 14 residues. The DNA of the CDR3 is TGTGCCAGCAGTGAAACAGGGGTTTATCAGCCCCAGCATTTT. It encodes CASSETGVYQPQHF.

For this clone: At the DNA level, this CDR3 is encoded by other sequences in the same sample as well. The CDR3: CASSPRGTGELFF. The DNA of the CDR3 is TGTGCCAGCTCCCCTCGGGGGACCGGGGAGCTGTTTTTT. The chain joins TRBV18 to TRBJ2-2; D perhaps matches TRBD2 (6 bases). V was pared by 6 bases and J by 5 bases, with 10 bases between. CDR1 and CDR2 from the germline V gene are KGHSH and LQKENI. The CDR3 is made up of 13 amino acids.

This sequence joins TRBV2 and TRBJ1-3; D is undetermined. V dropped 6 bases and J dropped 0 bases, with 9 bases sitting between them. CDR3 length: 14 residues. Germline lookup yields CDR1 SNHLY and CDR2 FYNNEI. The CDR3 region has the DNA TGTGCCAGCAGACCCCGGCTCTCTGGAAACACCATATATTTT. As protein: CASRPRLSGNTIYF.

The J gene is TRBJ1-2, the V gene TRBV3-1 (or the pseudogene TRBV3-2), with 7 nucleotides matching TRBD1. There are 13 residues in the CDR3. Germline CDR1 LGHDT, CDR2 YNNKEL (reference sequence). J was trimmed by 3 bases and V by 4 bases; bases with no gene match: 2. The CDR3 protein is CASSLGTDYGYTF. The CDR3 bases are TGTGCCAGCAGCCTGGGGACAGACTATGGCTACACCTTC.

The CDR3 sequence is CASRGPYGYTF. CDR3 sequence (DNA): TGTGCCAGCAGGGGACCTTATGGCTACACCTTC. The J gene is TRBJ1-2, the V gene TRBV2, with D tentatively TRBD1 (5 bases). CDR1 is SNHLY, CDR2 FYNNEI, per germline. The CDR3 length is 11 residues. Trimming left V 6 bases short and J 5 bases short, with 7 bases between.

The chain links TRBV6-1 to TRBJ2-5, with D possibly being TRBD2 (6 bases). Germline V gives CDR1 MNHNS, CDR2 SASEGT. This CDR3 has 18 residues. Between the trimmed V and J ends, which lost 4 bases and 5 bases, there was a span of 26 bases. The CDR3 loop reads CASSVGSGGARVGETQYF. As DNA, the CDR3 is TGTGCCAGCAGTGTAGGTTCTGGAGGGGCCAGAGTCGGGGAGACCCAGTACTTC.

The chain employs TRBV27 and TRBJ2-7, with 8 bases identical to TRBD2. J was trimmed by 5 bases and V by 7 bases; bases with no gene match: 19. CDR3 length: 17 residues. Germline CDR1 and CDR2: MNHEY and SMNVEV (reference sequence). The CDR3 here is CASILPTSQRGPDEQYF. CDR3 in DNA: TGTGCCAGCATACTCCCCACCTCCCAGCGGGGGCCCGACGAGCAGTACTTC.

CDR3 amino acids: CASSLRDTGELFF. The CDR3 DNA reads TGTGCCAGCAGTTTACGGGACACCGGGGAGCTGTTTTTT. The V and J genes are TRBV12-3 or TRBV12-4 and TRBJ2-2, with D hard to call. This CDR3 has 13 amino acids. Trimming left V 2 bases short and J 3 bases short, with 4 bases between.

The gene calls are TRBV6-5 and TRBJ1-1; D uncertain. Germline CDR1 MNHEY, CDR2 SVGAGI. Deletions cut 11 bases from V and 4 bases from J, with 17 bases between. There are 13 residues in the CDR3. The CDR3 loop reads CASRRILSTEAFF. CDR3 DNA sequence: TGTGCCTCCCGACGGATTCTGAGCACTGAAGCTTTCTTT.

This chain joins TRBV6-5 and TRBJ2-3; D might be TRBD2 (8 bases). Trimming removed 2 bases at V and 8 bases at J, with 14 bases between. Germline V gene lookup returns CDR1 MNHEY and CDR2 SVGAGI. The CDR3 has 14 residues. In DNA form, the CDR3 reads TGTGCCAGCAGTTACGACAGGGCGGGAGGTACGCAGTATTTT. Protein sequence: CASSYDRAGGTQYF.

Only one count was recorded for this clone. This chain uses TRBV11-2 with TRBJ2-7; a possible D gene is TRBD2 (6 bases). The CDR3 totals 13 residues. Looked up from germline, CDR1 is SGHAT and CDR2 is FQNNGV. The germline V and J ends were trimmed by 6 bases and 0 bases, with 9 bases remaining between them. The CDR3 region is CASRLAVSYEQYF. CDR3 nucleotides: TGTGCCAGCAGACTAGCTGTCTCCTACGAGCAGTACTTC.

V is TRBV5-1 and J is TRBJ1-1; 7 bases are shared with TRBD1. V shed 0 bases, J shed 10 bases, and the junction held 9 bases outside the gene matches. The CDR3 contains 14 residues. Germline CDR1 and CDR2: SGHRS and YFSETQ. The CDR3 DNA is TGCGCCAGCAGCTTGGAGGACAGGTACCAGGGAGCTTTCTTT. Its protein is CASSLEDRYQGAFF.